This T cell receptor (beta chain) was captured by sequencing in a study of technical replicates of blood from a handful of donors. Sequencing was performed with immunoSEQ multiplex PCR; in TCRdb, only in-frame clones are kept and a portion is missing. The table shows tens of thousands of clones, with more than 85% occurring only once. Trimming left V 3 bases short and J 14 bases short, with 17 bases between. The CDR3 totals 14 residues. Germline V gene sequence: CDR1 KGHSH, CDR2 LQKENI. What was sequenced was PBMCs. The clonotype originates from a human donor in good health. Some clones in this sample may be carry-over from other donors' samples. J is TRBJ1-6 and V is TRBV18; TRBD1 is a possible D gene (5 bases). CDR3 sequence reads: CASSPDAGGRSLHF. Written as DNA, the CDR3 is TGTGCCAGCTCACCTGACGCGGGGGGTCGGTCCCTCCACTTT.